This TCR beta chain was sequenced in a study of blood T cell repertoires in COVID-19. Overall study context: Both acute and convalescent COVID-19 samples were obtained from the United States, Italy and Spain.

Original processing methods: It was from reference gene primer amplification that nucleated cell counts were estimated. TCRdb keeps only in-frame clones here, not all; method: immunoSEQ multiplex PCR. V, J and clone size derive from that table, while D and trimming were established from the DNA sequence. This table has around 250,000 clones, 65% to 85% appearing once. The material sequenced was peripheral blood. The TCR was taken from a man in his forties with active or convalescent COVID-19.

CDR3 nucleotide sequence: TGCGCCAGCAGCCAAGATACCGGGACACACGTCACTGAAGCTTTCTTT. The encoded protein is CASSQDTGTHVTEAFF. This chain uses TRBV4-3 with TRBJ1-1, with a tentative D call TRBD1 (6 bases). CDR3 length: 16 amino acids. Germline CDR1 and CDR2: LGHNA and YSLEER. Trimming shortened V by 0 bases and J by 4 bases, and 15 bases separated the two germline ends.